The rows below give T cell receptor beta chains drawn from one sample of a study of cytomegalovirus exposure and HLA in healthy donors. Assay used: immunoSEQ multiplex PCR; TCRdb lists only in-frame clones, some missing. The table lists 120,000 or so clones, roughly 80% of them singletons. Specimen: PBMCs. These receptors were taken from a man aged 18 to 30 in good health and CMV-seronegative. Each CDR3 is given with its conserved first and last residue. D genes are given only for firm matches. Expanded clones get a size class; other rows say once, few or many, or leave the size out.

>TRBV28|NA|TRBD1|TRBJ1-6
CASSGTGKGNSPLHF
TGTGCCAGCAGTGGGACAGGGAAAGGTAATTCACCCCTCCACTTT
>TRBV7-3|NA|NA|TRBJ2-4
CASSLSGENIQYF
TGTGCCAGCAGCTTATCAGGGGAAAACATTCAGTACTTC
>TRBV19|NA|TRBD1|TRBJ1-3
CASSRDPGGQRRNTIYF
TGTGCCAGTAGTAGAGATCCCGGGGGACAGCGGCGAAACACCATATATTTT
>TRBV5-1|NA|NA|TRBJ2-5
CASSLAGQSSQETQYF
TGCGCCAGCAGCTTGGCAGGACAGAGTTCCCAAGAGACCCAGTACTTC
>TRBV2|few|NA|TRBJ1-2
CASSETGTYGYTF
TGTGCCAGCAGTGAAACAGGGACATATGGCTACACCTTC
>TRBV2|NA|TRBD1|TRBJ1-1
CASSLDRPQFAEAFF
TGTGCCAGCAGTCTGGACAGGCCCCAATTCGCTGAAGCTTTCTTT
>TRBV2|NA|TRBD1|TRBJ1-5
CASSEQPPTGPNQPQHF
TGTGCCAGCAGTGAACAGCCGCCGACAGGGCCCAATCAGCCCCAGCATTTT
>TRBV5-6|NA|NA|TRBJ1-1
CASSLATGNTEAFF
TGTGCCAGCAGCTTAGCGACAGGGAACACTGAAGCTTTCTTT
>TRBV9|NA|TRBD2|TRBJ2-1
CASSELAGGSNEQFF
TGTGCCAGCAGTGAACTAGCGGGGGGGAGCAATGAGCAGTTCTTC
>TRBV10-2|once|NA|TRBJ1-2
CASSETGNYGYTF
TGCGCCAGCAGTGAGACAGGGAACTATGGCTACACCTTC
>TRBV5-1|few|TRBD1|TRBJ1-1
CASSEQQGMNTEAFF
TGCGCCAGCAGCGAGCAACAGGGGATGAACACTGAAGCTTTCTTT
>TRBV27|NA|TRBD1|TRBJ1-3
CASSTGGRNTIYF
TGTGCCAGCTCGACAGGGGGCCGAAACACCATATATTTT
>TRBV7-9|NA|NA|TRBJ1-1
CASSPGMTEAFF
TGTGCCAGCAGTCCAGGTATGACTGAAGCTTTCTTT
>TRBV13|NA|NA|TRBJ2-7
CASSFSLAYEQYF
TGTGCCAGCAGCTTTTCGCTAGCGTACGAGCAGTACTTC
>TRBV7-8|NA|TRBD1|TRBJ1-2
CASSSRTGGSHNYGYTF
TGTGCCAGCAGCTCACGGACAGGGGGATCCCATAACTATGGCTACACCTTC
>TRBV5-1|few|NA|TRBJ1-1
CASSLARGNTEAFF
TGCGCCAGCAGCTTGGCCAGGGGTAACACTGAAGCTTTCTTT
>TRBV7-3|NA|TRBD2|TRBJ2-3
CASSSAGLAGRASTDTQYF
TGTGCCAGCAGCTCCGCGGGACTAGCGGGGAGAGCTAGCACAGATACGCAGTATTTT
>TRBV4-1|NA|NA|TRBJ2-3
CASSQPLLDTQYF
TGCGCCAGCAGCCAACCACTGTTAGATACGCAGTATTTT
>TRBV7-9|few|TRBD1|TRBJ2-7
CASSLGQGKHEQYF
TGTGCCAGCAGCTTAGGACAGGGGAAACACGAGCAGTACTTC
>TRBV4-2|NA|TRBD2|TRBJ2-3
CASSQGTSGPTDTQYF
TGTGCCAGCAGCCAAGGAACTAGCGGCCCCACAGATACGCAGTATTTT
>TRBV5-1|few|NA|TRBJ2-7
CASSLSGSFYEQYF
TGCGCCAGCAGCTTGTCTGGTAGCTTCTACGAGCAGTACTTC
>TRBV2|NA|TRBD1|TRBJ1-5
CASSDQRTGRDQPQHF
TGTGCCAGCAGTGACCAGCGGACAGGGCGGGATCAGCCCCAGCATTTT
>TRBV9|NA|NA|TRBJ2-5
CASSVVPGMAETQYF
TGTGCCAGCAGCGTAGTTCCAGGGATGGCGGAGACCCAGTACTTC
>TRBV6-5|NA|TRBD1|TRBJ1-1
CASSYQGQYTEAFF
TGTGCCAGCAGTTACCAGGGACAGTACACTGAAGCTTTCTTT
>TRBV18|few|NA|TRBJ2-3
CASSPTPAADTQYF
TGTGCCAGCTCACCTACTCCCGCTGCAGATACGCAGTATTTT
>TRBV6-6|NA|NA|TRBJ2-2
CAGSYSPSLRELFF
TGTGCCGGCAGTTACTCTCCCAGTTTAAGGGAGCTGTTTTTT
>TRBV19|NA|TRBD1|TRBJ2-6
CASTSRQGRVGAGANVLTF
TGTGCCAGTACCTCTAGACAGGGAAGGGTCGGAGCTGGGGCCAACGTCCTGACTTTC
>TRBV11-2|NA|TRBD1|TRBJ2-7
CASSTPLGTGSSYEQYF
TGTGCCAGCAGCACCCCGCTCGGGACAGGGAGCTCCTACGAGCAGTACTTC
>TRBV19|NA|TRBD2|TRBJ2-3
CASSIDGGLAMSTQYF
TGTGCCAGTAGTATAGATGGTGGACTAGCGATGAGTACGCAGTATTTT
>TRBV5-1|NA|NA|TRBJ1-4
CASSPRQDNEKLFF
TGCGCCAGCAGCCCTAGACAGGACAATGAAAAACTGTTTTTT
>TRBV15|NA|TRBD2|TRBJ2-1
CATSTTTSHIAGDGEQFF
TGTGCCACCAGCACCACTACCTCGCATATAGCGGGGGATGGTGAGCAGTTCTTC
>TRBV19|NA|TRBD1|TRBJ2-3
CASSMGHRGSSDTQYF
TGTGCCAGTAGTATGGGCCACAGGGGTTCTTCAGATACGCAGTATTTT
>TRBV6-1|NA|TRBD2|TRBJ2-5
CASSEWRGGDETQYF
TGTGCCAGCAGTGAATGGCGGGGGGGCGATGAGACCCAGTACTTC
>TRBV2|NA|NA|TRBJ2-5
CASSEVPGMREETQYF
TGTGCCAGCAGTGAAGTACCAGGGATGAGAGAAGAGACCCAGTACTTC
>TRBV29-1|NA|NA|TRBJ1-1
CSGKFLTGTEAFF
TGCAGCGGGAAGTTTTTAACGGGCACTGAAGCTTTCTTT
>TRBV14|NA|NA|TRBJ1-1
CASSPLTGRNTEAFF
TGTGCCAGCAGCCCACTGACAGGAAGAAACACTGAAGCTTTCTTT